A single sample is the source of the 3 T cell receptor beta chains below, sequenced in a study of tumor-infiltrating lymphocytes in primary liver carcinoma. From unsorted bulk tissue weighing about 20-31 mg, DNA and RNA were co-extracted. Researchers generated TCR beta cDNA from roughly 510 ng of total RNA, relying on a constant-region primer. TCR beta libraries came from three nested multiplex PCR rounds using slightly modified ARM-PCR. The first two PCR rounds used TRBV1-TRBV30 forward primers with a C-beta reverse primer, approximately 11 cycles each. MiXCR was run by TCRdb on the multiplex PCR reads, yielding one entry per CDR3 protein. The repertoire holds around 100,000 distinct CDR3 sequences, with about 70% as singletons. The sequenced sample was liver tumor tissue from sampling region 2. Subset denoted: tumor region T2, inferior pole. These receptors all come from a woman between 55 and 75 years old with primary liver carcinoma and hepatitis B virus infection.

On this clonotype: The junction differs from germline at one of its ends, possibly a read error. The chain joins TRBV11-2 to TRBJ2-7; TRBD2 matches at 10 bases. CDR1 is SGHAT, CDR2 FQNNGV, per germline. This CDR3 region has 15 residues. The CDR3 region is CASSLGSSGSGEHYF. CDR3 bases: TGTGCCAGCAGCTTAGGGTCTAGCGGGAGCGGCGAGCACTACTTC. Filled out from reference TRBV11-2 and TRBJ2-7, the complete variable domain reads EAGVAQSPRYKIIEKRQSVAFWCNPISGHATLYWYQQILGQGPKLLIQFQNNGVVDDSQLPKDRFSAERLKGVDSTLKIQPAKLEDSAVYLCASSLGSSGSGEHYFGPGTRLTVT.

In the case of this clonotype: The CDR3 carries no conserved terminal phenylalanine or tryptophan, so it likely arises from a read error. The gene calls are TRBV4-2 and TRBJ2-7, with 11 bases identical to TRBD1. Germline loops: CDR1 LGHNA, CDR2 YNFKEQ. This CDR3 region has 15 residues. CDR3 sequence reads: CDSSRAGQGAYEQYL. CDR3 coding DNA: TGTGACAGCAGCCGGGCCGGACAGGGGGCGTACGAGCAGTACTTA.

CDR3 amino acids: CASSQDLGRFRRSGELFF. The CDR3 DNA follows: TGCGCCAGCAGCCAAGATCTAGGGAGGTTTCGGAGATCCGGGGAGCTGTTTTTT. This rearrangement joins TRBV4-1 to TRBJ2-2; D is possibly TRBD2 (6 bases). The CDR3 contains 18 residues. Looked up from germline, CDR1 is MGHRA and CDR2 is YSYEKL. V lost 0 bases to trimming and J lost 6 bases, with 20 bases between them.